These 14 T cell receptor beta chains originate from one sample sequenced in a study of shared clonotypes between healthy human individuals (dated by TCRdb to the early 2020s). Libraries were made using the immunoSEQ multiplex PCR assay. This is the immuneACCESS table as TCRdb keeps it, with only in-frame sequences that have V and J called. A part of the clones is gone; compared with another copy, unresolved V genes explain less than half, and the rest is unexplained. The sample includes a few million clones, with about 92% observed a single time. The ten largest clones capture 0.35% to 0.45% of the sample. Specimen: naive CD4+ T cells from PBMCs. This specimen's cell subset or site label, per the study, means: CD45RA+ positively selected. The receptors stem from a man aged 18 to 30 in good health. Some clones in this sample may be carry-over from other donors' samples.

This sequence joins TRBV10-1 and TRBJ1-2; the match to TRBD1 covers 7 bases. This CDR3 is 19 amino acids long. CDR1 is WNHNN, CDR2 SYGVQD, per germline (reference sequence). V dropped 0 bases and J dropped 1; count of bases not matched to a gene: 14. CDR3 sequence: CASSESQFTGEGSNYGYTF. The CDR3 coding sequence is TGCGCCAGCAGTGAGTCCCAATTTACAGGGGAGGGAAGTAACTATGGCTACACCTTC.

A single count supports this clone. The rearrangement joins TRBV19 to TRBJ2-1; 11 nucleotides match TRBD1. This CDR3 is 19 amino acids long. The V gene's germline CDR1 is LNHDA and CDR2 SQIVND (reference sequence). After removal of 6 bases from V and 8 bases from J, the junction contained 21 bases not matched to a gene. CDR3 region: CASRVRRYQGQGAGDEQFF. The CDR3, as DNA: TGTGCCAGTAGGGTCCGTCGATACCAAGGACAGGGGGCAGGCGATGAGCAGTTCTTC.

This chain connects TRBV11-2 to TRBJ1-2; the match to TRBD1 covers 7 bases. V was clipped by 5 bases and J by 3 bases; unmatched bases: 3. Germline V CDR1 and CDR2: SGHAT, FQNNGV. The CDR3 consists of 13 residues. The CDR3 here is CASSPGQDYGYTF. Here the CDR3 DNA reads TGTGCCAGCAGCCCCGGACAGGACTATGGCTACACCTTC.

With respect to this clone: At the DNA level, this CDR3 is encoded by other sequences in the same sample as well. The V gene is TRBV9, the J gene TRBJ2-1; 7 bases map to TRBD2. There are 16 residues in the CDR3. Losses at the gene ends were 2 bases for V and 0 bases for J; bases not matched to a gene: 5. Germline CDR1 reads SGDLS; CDR2 reads YYNGEE. CDR3 sequence: CASSVRAGTSYNEQFF. CDR3 DNA sequence: TGTGCCAGCAGCGTCAGAGCGGGAACCTCCTACAATGAGCAGTTCTTC.

The chain combines TRBV28 with TRBJ1-3; D is possibly TRBD1 (6 bases). Germline assignment: CDR1 MDHEN and CDR2 SYDVKM. V lost 7 bases, J lost 0 bases, and 19 bases lay in between. This CDR3 spans 17 amino acids. CDR3 in amino acids: CASTIRDTSSSGNTIYF. CDR3 DNA sequence: TGTGCCAGCACCATTAGGGACACCTCAAGCTCTGGAAACACCATATATTTT.

The chain links TRBV6-5 to TRBJ2-3, with D perhaps matching TRBD1 or TRBD2 (5 bases each). CDR3 length: 14 residues. Germline V gene sequence: CDR1 MNHEY, CDR2 SVGAGI. Trimming pared 5 bases from V and 3 bases from J, leaving 12 bases between. The CDR3 sequence: CASSVRDQTDTQYF. In DNA form, the CDR3 reads TGTGCCAGCAGTGTCCGGGACCAAACAGATACGCAGTATTTT.

This chain links TRBV9 with TRBJ2-1; TRBD2 might be the D (5 bases). The V end lost 4 bases, the J end lost 2 bases, and 10 bases lay between the germline ends. The CDR3 consists of 14 residues. The germline V gene has CDR1 SGDLS and CDR2 YYNGEE. The CDR3 protein is CASSPRTAYNEQFF. The CDR3 region has the DNA TGTGCCAGCAGCCCCCGGACTGCCTACAATGAGCAGTTCTTC.

The J gene is TRBJ2-1, the V gene TRBV5-1; 10 bases match TRBD2. V gave up 0 bases and J gave up 8 bases; unmatched junction bases: 11. The CDR3 is 17 residues long. The germline CDR1 and CDR2 sequences are SGHRS and YFSETQ. Here the CDR3 DNA reads TGCGCCAGCAGCTTGGAGCGACTAGCGGGTAGAAAAGATGAGCAGTTCTTC. Its translation: CASSLERLAGRKDEQFF.

This chain's CDR3 is CASSRLGNTEAFF. The CDR3 DNA reads as TGTGCCAGCTCCCGGTTAGGGAACACTGAAGCTTTCTTT. V is TRBV7-3 and J is TRBJ1-1; D is unclear. V was shortened by 8 bases and J by 1 base, with 11 bases between the two germline ends. The CDR3 extends over 13 amino acids. The germline V gene encodes CDR1 SGHTA and CDR2 FQGTGA.

The J gene is TRBJ2-1, the V gene TRBV5-4; 7 positions match TRBD2. The germline V gene encodes CDR1 SGHNT and CDR2 YYREEE (reference sequence). The V segment lost 4 bases and the J segment 10 bases; nucleotides outside the gene matches: 14. The CDR3 is 15 amino acids. CDR3: CASSPATSPWGEQFF. For the CDR3, the DNA is TGTGCCAGCAGCCCCGCGACTAGCCCCTGGGGAGAGCAGTTCTTC. The entire variable domain, with the rest obtained from reference TRBV5-4 and TRBJ2-1, is as follows: ETGVTQSPTHLIKTRGQQVTLRCSSQSGHNTVSWYQQALGQGPQFIFQYYREEENGRGNFPPRFSGLQFPNYSSELNVNALELDDSALYLCASSPATSPWGEQFFGPGTRLTVL.

J is TRBJ1-5 and V is TRBV6-5; TRBD1 is a possible D gene (6 bases). This CDR3 is built from 15 residues. Germline CDR1 MNHEY, CDR2 SVGAGI. The ends were cut back, 4 bases at V and 0 bases at J, with 10 bases in the middle. The CDR3 bases are TGTGCCAGCAGTTCAGGGGCTTATAGCAATCAGCCCCAGCATTTT. It encodes CASSSGAYSNQPQHF.

The chain recombines TRBV27 with TRBJ2-3; either TRBD1 or TRBD2 may supply D (5 bases each). Trimming shortened V by 8 bases and J by 1 base, and 10 bases separated the two germline ends. The germline gives CDR1 MNHEY, CDR2 SMNVEV (reference sequence). The CDR3 runs 13 residues. In DNA form, the CDR3 reads TGTGCCAGCGGGACGTACGGCACAGATACGCAGTATTTT. Translating gives CASGTYGTDTQYF.

V and J are TRBV2 and TRBJ2-1; 7 bases match TRBD1. With V trimmed by 2 bases and J by 5 bases, 6 bases remained unmatched. This CDR3 contains 15 residues. CDR1 SNHLY and CDR2 FYNNEI come from the germline V gene. The CDR3 bases are TGTGCCAGCAGTGAACTCGGGACAGCGCACAATGAGCAGTTCTTC. Amino acids: CASSELGTAHNEQFF.

The J gene is TRBJ2-7, the V gene TRBV15; 7 nucleotides line up with TRBD2. The CDR3 contains 15 residues. Germline V CDR1 and CDR2: LNHNV, YYDKDF (reference sequence). Unmatched junction bases numbered 5, after V lost 0 bases and J lost 3 bases. CDR3 residues: CATSREAGTIYEQYF. The CDR3 DNA reads TGTGCCACCAGCAGAGAGGCAGGGACTATCTACGAGCAGTACTTC.